This T cell receptor beta chain was sequenced for a study of blood T cells in healthy people across ages. The study, taken as a whole, reports: No one knew whether donors had CMV, which possibly confounded expanded clonotype changes.

The V and J ends lost 7 bases and 0 bases, in that order; junction bases with no gene match: 8. The CDR3 totals 15 residues. In the case of this clonotype: The antigen is undetermined.

The use of a sample-barcoded 5' primer and a J-beta primer mix characterized a second PCR of about 7 to 12 cycles. One entry per CDR3 protein results from TCRdb running MiXCR on the 5' RACE reads. The table lists 700,000 to 800,000 distinct CDR3 sequences, approximately 39% of them singletons. The chain uses TRBV12-3 or TRBV12-4 and TRBJ2-7; TRBD2 aligns across 8 bases. Material: blood. The receptor was derived from a woman in her sixties or seventies in good health. CDR3 coding DNA: TGTGCCAGCACCCTCCAAAGCGGGAGCTCCTACGAGCAGTACTTC. Translated, it gives CASTLQSGSSYEQYF.